This is a list of T cell receptor beta chains from one sample in a study of radiotherapy plus CTLA-4 blockade in lung cancer. Assay: immunoSEQ multiplex PCR; the TCRdb copy retains only in-frame clones and omits some. The table lists about 49,000 clones, around 72% of them singletons. Sample: peripheral blood, taken from a patient treated with radiotherapy plus ipilimumab. The receptors were gathered from a human donor with non-small cell lung cancer who had a complete response to radiotherapy plus ipilimumab. CDR3s include the opening cysteine and the closing phenylalanine or tryptophan. Each record gives: V gene, D gene, J gene, clone size, CDR3 protein, CDR3 DNA. D genes are given only for firm matches. Clone size, where shown, is once, few, many, or a class for clones that have expanded.

V gene: TRBV6-1
D gene: TRBD1
J gene: TRBJ2-1
clone size: .
CDR3 protein: CASISRTGRDNEQFF
CDR3 DNA: TGTGCCAGCATCTCTAGGACAGGGCGAGACAATGAGCAGTTCTTC

V gene: TRBV5-1
D gene: .
J gene: TRBJ2-1
clone size: few
CDR3 protein: CASSRVGGSLNEQFF
CDR3 DNA: TGCGCCAGCAGCCGGGTTGGGGGCTCGCTGAATGAGCAGTTCTTC

V gene: TRBV6-6
D gene: TRBD2
J gene: TRBJ2-3
clone size: .
CDR3 protein: CASSRLAGSGADTQYF
CDR3 DNA: TGTGCCAGCAGTCGACTAGCGGGGTCGGGGGCAGATACGCAGTATTTT

V gene: TRBV9
D gene: .
J gene: TRBJ2-2
clone size: .
CDR3 protein: CASSVYRATGELFF
CDR3 DNA: TGTGCCAGCAGCGTGTACAGGGCCACCGGGGAGCTGTTTTTT

V gene: TRBV25-1
D gene: TRBD1
J gene: TRBJ1-3
clone size: .
CDR3 protein: CASSVDRGSGNTIYF
CDR3 DNA: TGTGCCAGCAGTGTGGACAGGGGTAGTGGAAACACCATATATTTT

V gene: TRBV6-1
D gene: TRBD1
J gene: TRBJ1-6
clone size: .
CDR3 protein: CASSRDRGTGSPLHF
CDR3 DNA: TGTGCCAGCAGCCGGGACAGGGGTACTGGTTCACCCCTCCACTTT

V gene: TRBV5-4
D gene: TRBD2
J gene: TRBJ2-1
clone size: .
CDR3 protein: CASSPPGLANNEQFF
CDR3 DNA: TGTGCCAGCAGCCCTCCGGGACTAGCGAACAATGAGCAGTTCTTC

V gene: TRBV4-3
D gene: TRBD2
J gene: TRBJ2-5
clone size: .
CDR3 protein: CASSQDLGLVETQYF
CDR3 DNA: TGCGCCAGCAGCCAAGATTTGGGACTAGTGGAGACCCAGTACTTC

V gene: TRBV5-1
D gene: .
J gene: TRBJ2-2
clone size: .
CDR3 protein: CASKRRGITGELFF
CDR3 DNA: TGCGCCAGCAAAAGGCGGGGAATCACCGGGGAGCTGTTTTTT

V gene: TRBV4-3
D gene: TRBD2
J gene: TRBJ2-7
clone size: few
CDR3 protein: CASSQAPSGTYEQYF
CDR3 DNA: TGCGCCAGCAGCCAAGCGCCTAGCGGGACCTACGAGCAGTACTTC

V gene: TRBV6-5
D gene: .
J gene: TRBJ1-1
clone size: .
CDR3 protein: CASSYDTVRPEAFF
CDR3 DNA: TGTGCCAGCAGTTACGACACGGTGAGACCGGAAGCTTTCTTT

V gene: TRBV6-5
D gene: .
J gene: TRBJ2-7
clone size: .
CDR3 protein: CASSDWQRYEQYF
CDR3 DNA: TGTGCCAGCAGTGATTGGCAGCGCTACGAGCAGTACTTC

V gene: TRBV7-3
D gene: .
J gene: TRBJ2-2
clone size: .
CDR3 protein: CASSLPSGELFF
CDR3 DNA: TGTGCCAGCAGCCTCCCTTCCGGGGAGCTGTTTTTT

V gene: TRBV19
D gene: .
J gene: TRBJ1-2
clone size: .
CDR3 protein: CASSIMDSLNYGYTF
CDR3 DNA: TGTGCCAGTAGTATCATGGACAGTCTGAACTATGGCTACACCTTC

V gene: TRBV28
D gene: TRBD2
J gene: TRBJ2-1
clone size: once
CDR3 protein: CASSLGTSGRGNEQFF
CDR3 DNA: TGTGCCAGCAGTTTGGGGACTAGCGGGAGAGGAAATGAGCAGTTCTTC

V gene: TRBV5-6
D gene: TRBD1
J gene: TRBJ1-1
clone size: .
CDR3 protein: CASSRTSGTANTEAFF
CDR3 DNA: TGTGCCAGCAGCCGGACCTCCGGGACAGCGAACACTGAAGCTTTCTTT

V gene: TRBV28
D gene: TRBD2
J gene: TRBJ2-7
clone size: .
CDR3 protein: CASSPQLAETYEQYF
CDR3 DNA: TGTGCCAGCAGCCCCCAACTAGCGGAAACCTACGAGCAGTACTTC

V gene: TRBV6-6
D gene: .
J gene: TRBJ2-1
clone size: once
CDR3 protein: CASRVGTHNEQFF
CDR3 DNA: TGTGCCAGCAGGGTCGGGACACACAATGAGCAGTTCTTC

V gene: TRBV7-9
D gene: .
J gene: TRBJ2-6
clone size: .
CDR3 protein: CASTAGPNSGANVLTF
CDR3 DNA: TGTGCCAGCACCGCAGGCCCAAACTCTGGGGCCAACGTCCTGACTTTC

V gene: TRBV27
D gene: TRBD1
J gene: TRBJ1-5
clone size: .
CDR3 protein: CASSPRAGGYSNQPQHF
CDR3 DNA: TGTGCCAGCAGTCCCCGGGCAGGGGGCTATAGCAATCAGCCCCAGCATTTT

V gene: TRBV2
D gene: .
J gene: TRBJ2-2
clone size: .
CDR3 protein: CASTMGDTSNTGELFF
CDR3 DNA: TGTGCCAGCACCATGGGGGACACCTCGAACACCGGGGAGCTGTTTTTT

V gene: TRBV7-9
D gene: .
J gene: TRBJ2-7
clone size: .
CDR3 protein: CASSFGRFAYEQYF
CDR3 DNA: TGTGCCAGCAGCTTCGGCAGGTTTGCCTACGAGCAGTACTTC

V gene: TRBV29-1
D gene: TRBD1
J gene: TRBJ2-3
clone size: .
CDR3 protein: CSVGTGGHTQYF
CDR3 DNA: TGCAGCGTTGGGACAGGGGGACATACGCAGTATTTT

V gene: TRBV6-5
D gene: TRBD2
J gene: TRBJ2-7
clone size: .
CDR3 protein: CASSYELAGVIYEQYF
CDR3 DNA: TGTGCCAGCAGTTACGAGCTAGCGGGGGTAATCTACGAGCAGTACTTC

V gene: TRBV7-2
D gene: TRBD1
J gene: TRBJ1-1
clone size: once
CDR3 protein: CASSLLGGGDRRGTEAFF
CDR3 DNA: TGTGCCAGCAGCTTACTCGGCGGTGGGGACAGACGGGGGACTGAAGCTTTCTTT

V gene: TRBV28
D gene: TRBD1
J gene: TRBJ1-5
clone size: few
CDR3 protein: CASAPGQPGTQHF
CDR3 DNA: TGTGCCAGCGCACCGGGACAGCCCGGGACCCAGCATTTT

V gene: TRBV19
D gene: TRBD1
J gene: TRBJ1-1
clone size: once
CDR3 protein: CASSHRDRVNTEAFF
CDR3 DNA: TGTGCCAGTAGTCACCGGGACAGGGTGAACACTGAAGCTTTCTTT

V gene: TRBV9
D gene: .
J gene: TRBJ2-7
clone size: .
CDR3 protein: CASSVVGSSYEQYF
CDR3 DNA: TGTGCCAGCAGCGTAGTTGGCAGCTCCTACGAGCAGTACTTC

V gene: TRBV6-1
D gene: .
J gene: TRBJ2-6
clone size: .
CDR3 protein: CASSEPGFGANVLTF
CDR3 DNA: TGTGCCAGCAGTGAACCAGGGTTCGGGGCCAACGTCCTGACTTTC

V gene: TRBV7-2
D gene: .
J gene: TRBJ1-5
clone size: .
CDR3 protein: CASSLSLSNQPQHF
CDR3 DNA: TGTGCCAGCAGCTTAAGCCTTAGCAATCAGCCCCAGCATTTT

V gene: TRBV2
D gene: TRBD1
J gene: TRBJ2-5
clone size: .
CDR3 protein: CATRLGTGGRETQYF
CDR3 DNA: TGTGCCACCAGGCTCGGGACAGGGGGCAGAGAGACCCAGTACTTC

V gene: TRBV6-1
D gene: .
J gene: TRBJ1-3
clone size: .
CDR3 protein: CASSRGSSGNTIYF
CDR3 DNA: TGTGCCAGCAGTAGGGGCAGCTCTGGAAACACCATATATTTT

V gene: TRBV9
D gene: .
J gene: TRBJ1-4
clone size: .
CDR3 protein: CASSVTALNEKLFF
CDR3 DNA: TGTGCCAGCAGCGTCACAGCTCTTAATGAAAAACTGTTTTTT

V gene: TRBV7-8
D gene: .
J gene: TRBJ2-7
clone size: .
CDR3 protein: CASSTDLEQYF
CDR3 DNA: TGTGCCAGCAGTACCGACTTGGAGCAGTACTTC

V gene: TRBV4-2
D gene: .
J gene: TRBJ1-2
clone size: .
CDR3 protein: CASSQEPAGARYGYTF
CDR3 DNA: TGTGCCAGCAGCCAAGAGCCGGCGGGGGCGCGGTATGGCTACACCTTC

V gene: TRBV27
D gene: TRBD1
J gene: TRBJ1-6
clone size: .
CDR3 protein: CASSYDRGLNSPLHF
CDR3 DNA: TGTGCCAGCAGTTACGACAGGGGTCTTAATTCACCCCTCCACTTT

V gene: TRBV9
D gene: TRBD1
J gene: TRBJ1-6
clone size: few
CDR3 protein: CASSVETGNNSPLHF
CDR3 DNA: TGTGCCAGCAGCGTAGAGACAGGGAATAATTCACCCCTCCACTTT

V gene: TRBV5-1
D gene: TRBD2
J gene: TRBJ2-7
clone size: .
CDR3 protein: CASSSPAGGSSYEQYF
CDR3 DNA: TGCGCCAGCAGTTCCCCCGCGGGGGGAAGCTCCTACGAGCAGTACTTC

V gene: TRBV15
D gene: .
J gene: TRBJ1-4
clone size: .
CDR3 protein: CATSRVQFEKLFF
CDR3 DNA: TGTGCCACCAGCAGAGTGCAGTTCGAAAAACTGTTTTTT

V gene: TRBV28
D gene: TRBD1
J gene: TRBJ2-7
clone size: few
CDR3 protein: CASSAQNRGADF
CDR3 DNA: TGTGCCAGCAGTGCGCAAAACAGGGGAGCTGACTTC

V gene: TRBV6-1
D gene: TRBD1
J gene: TRBJ1-2
clone size: .
CDR3 protein: CASTQGQGGYGYTF
CDR3 DNA: TGTGCCAGCACTCAGGGACAGGGGGGCTATGGCTACACCTTC

V gene: TRBV7-9
D gene: TRBD2
J gene: TRBJ2-3
clone size: .
CDR3 protein: CASLGLAGDPFTDTQYF
CDR3 DNA: TGTGCCAGCTTGGGACTAGCGGGGGACCCCTTCACAGATACGCAGTATTTT

V gene: TRBV7-2
D gene: .
J gene: TRBJ2-7
clone size: .
CDR3 protein: CASSPRPGTYEQYF
CDR3 DNA: TGTGCCAGCAGCCCCAGACCGGGGACCTACGAGCAGTACTTC

V gene: TRBV6-5
D gene: .
J gene: TRBJ2-1
clone size: .
CDR3 protein: CASSNGGSYNEQFF
CDR3 DNA: TGTGCCAGCAGTAACGGCGGCTCCTACAATGAGCAGTTCTTC

V gene: TRBV7-9
D gene: TRBD2
J gene: TRBJ2-3
clone size: .
CDR3 protein: CASTGTSGGLTTDTQYF
CDR3 DNA: TGTGCCAGCACCGGGACTAGCGGGGGTCTTACCACAGATACGCAGTATTTT

V gene: TRBV5-1
D gene: TRBD1
J gene: TRBJ2-7
clone size: .
CDR3 protein: CASSTGQGREQYF
CDR3 DNA: TGCGCCAGCAGCACAGGACAGGGGCGCGAGCAGTACTTC

V gene: TRBV28
D gene: .
J gene: TRBJ2-3
clone size: once
CDR3 protein: CASSGLGGLRTDTQYF
CDR3 DNA: TGTGCCAGCAGTGGCCTCGGGGGTTTGCGCACAGATACGCAGTATTTT

V gene: TRBV28
D gene: .
J gene: TRBJ1-5
clone size: .
CDR3 protein: CASRTQGLNQPQHF
CDR3 DNA: TGTGCCAGCAGAACCCAGGGGCTCAATCAGCCCCAGCATTTT

V gene: TRBV5-1
D gene: TRBD2
J gene: TRBJ2-3
clone size: .
CDR3 protein: CASSPRRSGSGTDTQYF
CDR3 DNA: TGCGCCAGCAGCCCACGAAGAAGCGGGAGCGGCACAGATACGCAGTATTTT

V gene: TRBV6-5
D gene: .
J gene: TRBJ2-1
clone size: .
CDR3 protein: CASSYSAGNTNKQFF
CDR3 DNA: TGTGCCAGCAGTTACTCGGCAGGGAACACGAATAAGCAGTTCTTC

V gene: TRBV28
D gene: .
J gene: TRBJ1-3
clone size: .
CDR3 protein: CASSSMGASGNTIYF
CDR3 DNA: TGTGCCAGCAGTTCCATGGGAGCGAGTGGAAACACCATATATTTT

V gene: TRBV5-1
D gene: .
J gene: TRBJ1-1
clone size: medium-sized
CDR3 protein: CASSLEAGNTEAFF
CDR3 DNA: TGCGCCAGCAGCTTGGAGGCAGGGAACACTGAAGCTTTCTTT

V gene: TRBV7-6
D gene: TRBD1
J gene: TRBJ1-2
clone size: .
CDR3 protein: CASSLGTGIFANYGYTF
CDR3 DNA: TGTGCCAGCAGCTTGGGGACAGGAATCTTTGCTAACTATGGCTACACCTTC

V gene: TRBV19
D gene: TRBD1
J gene: TRBJ2-1
clone size: .
CDR3 protein: CASKGTGWSYNEQFF
CDR3 DNA: TGTGCCAGTAAAGGGACAGGGTGGTCCTACAATGAGCAGTTCTTC

V gene: TRBV10-3
D gene: TRBD2
J gene: TRBJ2-7
clone size: .
CDR3 protein: CAISDTTSGSYEQYF
CDR3 DNA: TGTGCCATCAGTGATACAACTAGCGGCTCCTACGAGCAGTACTTC